The next 23 T cell receptor beta chains were all read from a single sample in a study of T cell repertoires in cytomegalovirus infection. In TCRdb, the reads were re-called with MiXCR into one record per CDR3 protein. This sample has under 250,000 distinct CDR3 sequences, with around 6.2% found just once. The sample consisted of PBMCs. These receptors were obtained from a human donor in good health (CMV status not recorded). Some clones in this sample may be carry-over from other donors' samples.

This clonotype showed up many times. The V gene is TRBV10-3, the J gene TRBJ1-1; no clear D. The CDR3 loop spans 14 amino acids. The germline CDR1 and CDR2 sequences are ENHRY and SYGVKD. Trimming pared 4 bases from V and 0 bases from J, leaving 9 bases between. The CDR3 protein is CAISGTNLNTEAFF. CDR3 sequence (DNA): TGTGCCATCAGTGGGACCAATCTGAACACTGAAGCTTTCTTT.

This clonotype was seen only a few times. The V gene is TRBV5-1, the J gene TRBJ2-3; D is uncertain. Germline V CDR1 and CDR2: SGHRS, YFSETQ. Between the trimmed V and J ends, which lost 0 bases and 6 bases, there was a span of 14 bases. The CDR3 is made up of 15 amino acids. The CDR3 loop reads CASSLALPPGDTQYF. The CDR3 nucleotides are TGCGCCAGCAGCTTGGCTTTACCCCCCGGGGATACGCAGTATTTT.

CDR3 nucleotides: TGTGCCTGGAGCCGCGTACGGGGGGGGGATCAGCCCCAGCATTTT. It is translated as CAWSRVRGGDQPQHF. V gene TRBV30 combines with J gene TRBJ1-5; D is perhaps TRBD1 (5 bases). Between the trimmed V and J ends, which lost 3 bases and 5 bases, there was a span of 17 bases. CDR1 is GTSNPN, CDR2 SVGIG, per germline (reference sequence). This CDR3 has 15 amino acids. The full variable domain, its missing parts supplied by reference TRBV30 and TRBJ1-5, is SQTIHQWPATLVQPVGSPLSLECTVEGTSNPNLYWYRQAAGRGLQLLFYSVGIGQISSEVPQNLSASRPQDRQFILSSKKLLLSDSGFYLCAWSRVRGGDQPQHFGDGTRLSIL.

This clonotype came up many times. The chain couples TRBV28 to TRBJ1-5; D unresolved. CDR3 length equals 12 residues. Looked up from germline, CDR1 is MDHEN and CDR2 is SYDVKM. The V and J ends lost 5 bases and 6 bases respectively, with 8 bases between them. The CDR3 is CASSLGFQPQHF. The CDR3 region has the DNA TGTGCCAGCAGTCTCGGGTTTCAGCCCCAGCATTTT.

The table lists this clonotype with many counts. The rearrangement links TRBV7-2 to TRBJ1-1, with no clear D. Germline V gives CDR1 SGHTA, CDR2 FQGNSA. This CDR3 region has 13 residues. Deletions cut 5 bases from V and 3 bases from J, with 10 bases between. The DNA for the CDR3 is TGTGCCAGCAGCCTAGACCGGTACACTGAAGCTTTCTTT. As protein: CASSLDRYTEAFF.

At least ten counts were recorded for this clonotype. This rearrangement joins TRBV5-1 to TRBJ2-3; D is perhaps TRBD1 (6 bases). The V gene lost 5 bases and the J gene lost 0 bases, with 13 bases spanning the gap. The CDR3 totals 15 residues. Germline V gene data show CDR1 as SGHRS and CDR2 as YFSETQ. In nucleotides, the CDR3 is TGCGCCAGCAGACCCAGGACAGAGAGCACAGATACGCAGTATTTT. This translates into CASRPRTESTDTQYF.

This rearrangement joins TRBV2 to TRBJ2-7; D not certain. The germline CDR1 and CDR2 sequences are SNHLY and FYNNEI. Between the trimmed V and J ends, which lost 4 bases and 6 bases, there was a span of 16 bases. This CDR3 spans 14 amino acids. The CDR3 reads CASSVDPSLSEQYF. CDR3 DNA sequence: TGTGCCAGCAGTGTGGACCCCTCTCTCAGCGAGCAGTACTTC.

The table lists this clonotype with many counts. The rearrangement uses TRBV7-2 and TRBJ2-2; D could derive from TRBD1 or TRBD2 (5 bases each). The CDR3 length is 14 residues. Trimming took off 3 bases at V and 4 bases at J, with 9 bases between the two ends. Germline V CDR1 and CDR2: SGHTA, FQGNSA. CDR3 sequence: CASSFGTVTGELFF. The CDR3 coding sequence is TGTGCCAGCAGCTTTGGGACGGTCACCGGGGAGCTGTTTTTT. Drawing the rest from reference TRBV7-2 and TRBJ2-2, the complete variable domain is GAGVSQSPSNKVTEKGKDVELRCDPISGHTALYWYRQSLGQGLEFLIYFQGNSAPDKSGLPSDRFSAERTGGSVSTLTIQRTQQEDSAVYLCASSFGTVTGELFFGEGSRLTVL.

This clonotype was seen at least ten times. V is TRBV7-6 and J is TRBJ1-1; D ambiguous. V lost 2 bases, J lost 4 bases, and 17 bases lay in between. The CDR3 consists of 16 residues. The V gene's germline CDR1 is SGHVS and CDR2 FNYEAQ. CDR3 in amino acids: CASSLSRAGGGTEAFF. CDR3 sequence (DNA): TGTGCCAGCAGCTTATCGCGGGCAGGTGGAGGCACTGAAGCTTTCTTT.

This clonotype has at least ten counts. This chain joins TRBV7-2 and TRBJ2-3; 9 bases map to TRBD1. The germline V gene has CDR1 SGHTA and CDR2 FQGNSA. The CDR3 totals 13 residues. V trimming: 5 bases; J trimming: 7 bases; junction bases outside the gene matches: 4. This CDR3 reads CASSVTGGNTQYF. DNA for the CDR3: TGTGCCAGCAGCGTGACAGGGGGGAATACGCAGTATTTT.

This clonotype was seen ten or more times. The rearrangement joins TRBV11-2 to TRBJ2-3, with 8 bases that match TRBD1. CDR1 is SGHAT, CDR2 FQNNGV, per germline. The CDR3 length is 17 residues. The trim removed 2 bases at V and 4 bases at J, leaving 11 bases unmatched. CDR3 DNA sequence: TGTGCCAGCAGCTTAAAACTTGGACAGGGTTGGCCAGATACGCAGTATTTT. It translates to CASSLKLGQGWPDTQYF.

V gene TRBV20-1 combines with J gene TRBJ2-7; a weak D match, TRBD1 (6 bases). The ends were cut back, 5 bases at V and 1 base at J, with 9 bases in the middle. CDR3 length: 12 residues. Germline CDR1 is DFQATT and CDR2 is SNEGSKA (reference sequence). The CDR3 sequence is CSAPQGSYEQYF. CDR3 in DNA: TGCAGTGCTCCTCAGGGGTCCTACGAGCAGTACTTC.

V gene TRBV18 combines with J gene TRBJ1-5; 12 bases fit TRBD1. The CDR3 is 16 amino acids. Germline V lookup: CDR1 KGHSH, CDR2 LQKENI. After removal of 3 bases from V and 3 bases from J, the junction contained 3 bases not matched to a gene. As DNA, the CDR3 is TGTGCCAGCTCACCTCCGGGACAGGGGGCCAATCAGCCCCAGCATTTT. Amino acid sequence: CASSPPGQGANQPQHF.

The sample holds many counts of this clonotype. V gene TRBV7-2 combines with J gene TRBJ1-1; D uncertain. The CDR3 has 14 amino acids. Trimming removed 3 bases from V and 6 bases from J, with 14 bases in between. Germline-derived CDR1 and CDR2 are SGHTA and FQGNSA. The CDR3 spells CASSFRQAVAEAFF. The CDR3 region has the DNA TGTGCCAGCAGCTTTCGTCAGGCGGTGGCTGAAGCTTTCTTT. Supplemented by reference TRBV7-2 and TRBJ1-1, the full variable domain reads GAGVSQSPSNKVTEKGKDVELRCDPISGHTALYWYRQSLGQGLEFLIYFQGNSAPDKSGLPSDRFSAERTGGSVSTLTIQRTQQEDSAVYLCASSFRQAVAEAFFGQGTRLTVV.

This clonotype was observed many times. The chain has TRBV4-1 and TRBJ1-2; D is ambiguous. CDR1 is MGHRA, CDR2 YSYEKL, per germline. V was pared by 0 bases and J by 1 base, with 6 bases between. CDR3 length: 14 amino acids. DNA for the CDR3: TGCGCCAGCAGCCAAGAGGCCGATAACTATGGCTACACCTTC. This translates into CASSQEADNYGYTF.

The table lists this clonotype with many counts. CDR3 nucleotides: TGTGCCTGGAATAGCGGGGCCGACTACGAGCAGTACTTC. Residues: CAWNSGADYEQYF. The chain employs TRBV30 and TRBJ2-7; TRBD2 matches at 8 bases. This CDR3 is built from 13 residues. Looked up from germline, CDR1 is GTSNPN and CDR2 is SVGIG (reference sequence). After removal of 4 bases from V and 3 bases from J, the junction contained 5 bases not matched to a gene.

This clonotype has a count of ten or more. J is TRBJ1-1 and V is TRBV7-2; D may be TRBD1 (5 bases). V lost 0 bases and J lost 4, with 9 bases in between. The CDR3 is 14 amino acids. Germline-derived CDR1 and CDR2 are SGHTA and FQGNSA. CDR3 bases: TGTGCCAGCAGCTTAGCGCAGGGTGTCACTGAAGCTTTCTTT. Its translation is CASSLAQGVTEAFF.

In its sample, this clonotype was seen a few times. The CDR3 bases are TGTGCCAGCAGTTACGATGGGTCTTCTCACCTACCAGCTTTCTTT. Its translation: CASSYDGSSHLPAFF. The rearrangement joins TRBV6-5 to TRBJ1-1; D is ambiguous. The germline V gene encodes CDR1 MNHEY and CDR2 SVGAGI. The CDR3 consists of 15 residues. Trimming pared 2 bases from V and 10 bases from J, leaving 20 bases between.

V and J are TRBV4-3 and TRBJ2-2, with a weak D call TRBD2 (7 bases). Germline V lookup: CDR1 LGHNA, CDR2 YSLEER. V was clipped by 0 bases and J by 2 bases, with 13 bases between them. The CDR3 extends over 17 amino acids. The CDR3 sequence is CASSQDSGGLNTGELFF. In DNA form, the CDR3 reads TGCGCCAGCAGCCAAGACTCGGGGGGCCTTAACACCGGGGAGCTGTTTTTT.

This clonotype was seen many times. V and J are TRBV6-2 or TRBV6-3 and TRBJ2-1; a possible D gene is TRBD1 (6 bases). Trimming stripped 2 bases from V and 8 bases from J, with 16 bases between. The CDR3 has 15 amino acids. CDR1 is MNHEY, CDR2 SVGEGT, per germline. The CDR3 loop reads CASSYRQGTFDEQFF. The CDR3 nucleotides read TGTGCCAGCAGTTACCGCCAGGGGACATTCGATGAGCAGTTCTTC.

Points on this clonotype: This may be a read error: a much more frequent sequence differs by one nucleotide. The chain has TRBV2 and TRBJ1-2; D is undetermined. Germline-derived CDR1 and CDR2 are SNHLY and FYNNEI. The CDR3 extends over 12 amino acids. The CDR3 DNA sequence: TGTGCCGGCAGTGACTCAGCCTATGGCTACACCTTC. It is translated as CAGSDSAYGYTF. The variable domain in full, completed from reference TRBV2 and TRBJ1-2, reads EPEVTQTPSHQVTQMGQEVILRCVPISNHLYFYWYRQILGQKVEFLVSFYNNEISEKSEIFDDQFSVERPDGSNFTLKIRSTKLEDSAMYFCAGSDSAYGYTFGSGTRLTVV.

The rearrangement joins TRBV18 to TRBJ1-2; no clear D. Germline V CDR1 and CDR2: KGHSH, LQKENI. The V end lost 2 bases, the J end lost 10 bases, and 8 bases lay between the germline ends. The CDR3 sequence is 11 residues long. The CDR3 protein is CASSPGSDYTF. The CDR3 nucleotides read TGTGCCAGCTCACCAGGGAGTGACTACACCTTC.

In its sample, this clonotype was seen many times. The genes are TRBV7-2 and TRBJ2-1, with D hard to call. The V gene's germline CDR1 is SGHTA and CDR2 FQGNSA. The CDR3 is 15 residues long. Trimming left V 5 bases short and J 7 bases short, with 18 bases between. For the CDR3, the DNA is TGTGCCAGCAGCCCCGCCTCCCTAAGGACGAATGAGCAGTTCTTC. This gives the protein CASSPASLRTNEQFF.